These 8 T cell receptor beta chains were sequenced from one sample in a study of cytomegalovirus exposure and HLA in healthy donors. 13 Jbeta primers and 60 Vbeta primers were used for the PCR. Libraries were prepared by immunoSEQ multiplex PCR; TCRdb keeps only in-frame clonotypes and omits some of them. Here the sample spans around 150,000 clones, about 76% being singletons. The sequenced sample was PBMCs. These receptors were taken from a woman in her 40s in good health and CMV-seropositive.

This clone occurred once. The chain uses TRBV4-3 and TRBJ2-1; D is possibly TRBD2 (5 bases). The germline gives CDR1 LGHNA, CDR2 YSLEER. The CDR3 is 14 amino acids. Trimming took 3 bases from V and 9 from J, leaving 15 bases between them. In DNA, the CDR3 is TGCGCCAGCAGCCAGGAGGATTCCTCGAGTGAGCAGTTCTTC. This sequence encodes CASSQEDSSSEQFF.

This chain connects TRBV27 to TRBJ2-2; D is unclear. The V end was cut by 6 bases, the J end by 5 bases, with 10 bases between. The CDR3 extends over 13 amino acids. Germline CDR1 reads MNHEY; CDR2 reads SMNVEV (reference sequence). The CDR3 protein is CASRPYSTGELFF. CDR3 nucleotide sequence: TGTGCCAGCAGACCTTACAGTACCGGGGAGCTGTTTTTT.

The V and J genes are TRBV21-1 and TRBJ2-1; TRBD2, the D gene given by the table, was not confirmed from the DNA. TRBV21-1 is noted as a pseudogene. The CDR3 consists of 12 residues. CDR3 amino acids: CASRGRYNEQFF. The CDR3 nucleotides are TGTGCCAGCCGCGGGAGATACAATGAGCAGTTCTTC.

In DNA, the CDR3 is TGTGCCAGCAGTGAACCAGAGGGGGGGAACGAGCAGTACTTC. Translated: CASSEPEGGNEQYF. The chain carries TRBV6-1 and TRBJ2-7; D perhaps matches TRBD2 (7 bases). The CDR3 runs 14 residues. CDR1 and CDR2 (germline): MNHNS, SASEGT. Trimming pared 2 bases from V and 5 bases from J, leaving 13 bases between.

This clone was recorded only once. The rearrangement uses TRBV30 and TRBJ1-6, with TRBD1 identical over 8 bases. Germline-derived CDR1 and CDR2 are GTSNPN and SVGIG (reference sequence). This CDR3 region has 16 residues. J was trimmed by 6 bases and V by 1 base; bases with no gene match: 8. In DNA, the CDR3 is TGTGCCTGGAGTGATGGCCAGGGGGCTACTAATTCACCCCTCCACTTT. Its protein product is CAWSDGQGATNSPLHF.

V is TRBV7-9 and J is TRBJ2-4; TRBD2 matches at 14 bases. V dropped 5 bases and J dropped 9; count of bases not matched to a gene: 9. The CDR3 covers 16 residues. The germline V gene encodes CDR1 SEHNR and CDR2 FQNEAQ (reference sequence). In DNA form, the CDR3 reads TGTGCCAGCAGCCTCGGGACTAGCGGGAGTTACGGCATTCAGTACTTC. Translation gives CASSLGTSGSYGIQYF.

This clone was observed a single time. J is TRBJ2-5 and V is TRBV10-3; TRBD1 matches at 10 bases. This CDR3 region has 14 residues. Germline CDR1 and CDR2: ENHRY and SYGVKD. The junction had 3 bases not matched to a gene; V was cut back by 3 bases and J by 5 bases. The CDR3 DNA reads as TGTGCCATCAGTGATCCGGGACAGGGGGAGACCCAGTACTTC. Protein: CAISDPGQGETQYF.

CDR3 region: CASTESFQTGFSYEQYF. The CDR3 DNA follows: TGTGCCAGTACCGAATCTTTCCAAACAGGGTTCTCCTACGAGCAGTACTTC. The V call is TRBV19, the J call TRBJ2-7; the D gene is possibly TRBD1 (6 bases). Between the trimmed V and J ends, which lost 7 bases and 0 bases, there was a span of 22 bases. The germline CDR1 and CDR2 sequences are LNHDA and SQIVND (reference sequence). The CDR3 is 17 amino acids.